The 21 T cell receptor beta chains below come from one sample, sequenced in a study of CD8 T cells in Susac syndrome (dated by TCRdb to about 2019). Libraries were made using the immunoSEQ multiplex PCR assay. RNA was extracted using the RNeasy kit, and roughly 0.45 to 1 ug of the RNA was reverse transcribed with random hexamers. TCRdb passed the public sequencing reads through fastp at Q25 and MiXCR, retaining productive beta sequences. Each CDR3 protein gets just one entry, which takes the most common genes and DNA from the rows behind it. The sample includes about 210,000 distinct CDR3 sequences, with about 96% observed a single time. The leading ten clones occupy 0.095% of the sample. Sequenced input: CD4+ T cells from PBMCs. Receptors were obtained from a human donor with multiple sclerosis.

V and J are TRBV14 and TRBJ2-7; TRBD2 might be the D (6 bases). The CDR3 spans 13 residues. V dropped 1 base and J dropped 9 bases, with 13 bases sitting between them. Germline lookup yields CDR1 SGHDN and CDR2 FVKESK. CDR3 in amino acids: CASSQAEGTPQYF. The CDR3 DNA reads TGTGCCAGCAGCCAAGCTGAAGGGACTCCGCAGTACTTC.

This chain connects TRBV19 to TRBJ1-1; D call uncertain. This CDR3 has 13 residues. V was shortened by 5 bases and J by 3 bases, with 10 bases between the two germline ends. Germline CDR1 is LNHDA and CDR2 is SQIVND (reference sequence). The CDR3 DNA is TGTGCCAGTAGTCCAGGCGGATACACTGAAGCTTTCTTT. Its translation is CASSPGGYTEAFF.

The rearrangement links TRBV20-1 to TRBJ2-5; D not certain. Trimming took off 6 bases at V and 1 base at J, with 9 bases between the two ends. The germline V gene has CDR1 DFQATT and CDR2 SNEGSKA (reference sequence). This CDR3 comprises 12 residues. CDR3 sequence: CSAKRFQETQYF. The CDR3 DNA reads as TGCAGTGCGAAGAGGTTCCAAGAGACCCAGTACTTC.

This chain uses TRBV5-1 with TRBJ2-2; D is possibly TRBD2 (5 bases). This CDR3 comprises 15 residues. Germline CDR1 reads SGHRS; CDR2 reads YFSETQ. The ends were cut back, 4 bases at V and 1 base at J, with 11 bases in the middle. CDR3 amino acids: CASSPGAENTGELFF. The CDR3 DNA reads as TGCGCCAGCAGCCCTGGAGCGGAGAACACCGGGGAGCTGTTTTTT.

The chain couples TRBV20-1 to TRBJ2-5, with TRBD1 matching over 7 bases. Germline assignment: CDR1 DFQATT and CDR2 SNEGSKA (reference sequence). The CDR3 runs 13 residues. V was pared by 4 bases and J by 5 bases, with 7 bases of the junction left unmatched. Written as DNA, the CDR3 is TGCAGTGCTACCACAGGGGCCCGTGAGACCCAGTACTTC. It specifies CSATTGARETQYF.

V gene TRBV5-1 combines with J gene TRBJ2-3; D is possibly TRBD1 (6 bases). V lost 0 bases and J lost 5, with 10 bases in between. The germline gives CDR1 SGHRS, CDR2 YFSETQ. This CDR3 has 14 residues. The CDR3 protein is CASSLEWGQDTQYF. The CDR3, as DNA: TGCGCCAGCAGCTTGGAGTGGGGGCAAGATACGCAGTATTTT. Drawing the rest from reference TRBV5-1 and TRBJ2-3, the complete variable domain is KAGVTQTPRYLIKTRGQQVTLSCSPISGHRSVSWYQQTPGQGLQFLFEYFSETQRNKGNFPGRFSGRQFSNSRSEMNVSTLELGDSALYLCASSLEWGQDTQYFGPGTRLTVL.

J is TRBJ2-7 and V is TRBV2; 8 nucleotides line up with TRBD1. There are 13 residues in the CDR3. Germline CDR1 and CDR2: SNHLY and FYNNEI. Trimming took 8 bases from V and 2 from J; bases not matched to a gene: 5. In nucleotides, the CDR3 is TGTGCCAGCGCACAGGGGGTCGCCTACGAGCAGTACTTC. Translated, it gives CASAQGVAYEQYF.

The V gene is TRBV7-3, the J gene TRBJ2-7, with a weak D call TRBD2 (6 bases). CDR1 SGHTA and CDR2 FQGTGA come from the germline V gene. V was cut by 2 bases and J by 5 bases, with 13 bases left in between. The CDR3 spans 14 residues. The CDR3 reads CASSLRGGINEQYF. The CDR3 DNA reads TGTGCCAGCAGCTTACGTGGCGGGATCAACGAGCAGTACTTC.

CDR3 amino acids: CASSQVSGVDETQYF. The CDR3 coding sequence is TGTGCCAGCAGCCAAGTATCGGGAGTAGATGAGACCCAGTACTTC. The chain links TRBV3-1 to TRBJ2-5; perhaps TRBD2 as D (6 bases). With 1 base removed from V and 5 bases from J, the gap between germline ends came to 14 bases. The germline V gene encodes CDR1 LGHDT and CDR2 YNNKEL (reference sequence). This CDR3 has 15 amino acids.

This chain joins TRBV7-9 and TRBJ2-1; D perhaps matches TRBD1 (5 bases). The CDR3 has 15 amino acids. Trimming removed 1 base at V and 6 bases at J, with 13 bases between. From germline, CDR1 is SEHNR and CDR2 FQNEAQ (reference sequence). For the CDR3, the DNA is TGTGCCAGCAGCTTAGGATTAGGAAGGGGCAATGAGCAGTTCTTC. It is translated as CASSLGLGRGNEQFF.

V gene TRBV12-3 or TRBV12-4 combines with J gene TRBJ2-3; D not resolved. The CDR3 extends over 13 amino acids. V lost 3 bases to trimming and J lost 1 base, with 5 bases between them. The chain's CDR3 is CASSFDRTDTQYF. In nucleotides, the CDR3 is TGTGCCAGCAGTTTCGATCGCACAGATACGCAGTATTTT.

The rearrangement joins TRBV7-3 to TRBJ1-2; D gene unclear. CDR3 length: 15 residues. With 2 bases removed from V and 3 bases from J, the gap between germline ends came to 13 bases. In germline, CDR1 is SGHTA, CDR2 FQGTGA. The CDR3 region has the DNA TGTGCCAGCAGCTTATCCCCGGGGTCAGACTATGGCTACACCTTC. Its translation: CASSLSPGSDYGYTF.

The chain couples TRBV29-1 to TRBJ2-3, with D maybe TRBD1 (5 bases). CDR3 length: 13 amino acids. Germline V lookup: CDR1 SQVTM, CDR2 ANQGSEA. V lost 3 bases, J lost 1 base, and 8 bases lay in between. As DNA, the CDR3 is TGCAGCGTTGACAGGGCTGGCACAGATACGCAGTATTTT. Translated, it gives CSVDRAGTDTQYF.

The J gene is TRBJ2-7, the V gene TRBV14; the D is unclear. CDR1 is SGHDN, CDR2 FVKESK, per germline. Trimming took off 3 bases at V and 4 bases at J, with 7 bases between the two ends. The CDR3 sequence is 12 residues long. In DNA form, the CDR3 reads TGTGCCAGCAGCCATCCCCCTTACGAGCAGTACTTC. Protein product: CASSHPPYEQYF.

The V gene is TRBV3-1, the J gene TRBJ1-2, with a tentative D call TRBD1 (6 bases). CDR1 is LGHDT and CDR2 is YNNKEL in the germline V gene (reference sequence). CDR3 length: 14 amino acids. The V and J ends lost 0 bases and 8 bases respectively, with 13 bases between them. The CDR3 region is CASSQDQGRGGYTF. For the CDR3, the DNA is TGTGCCAGCAGCCAAGATCAGGGGCGAGGGGGCTACACCTTC.

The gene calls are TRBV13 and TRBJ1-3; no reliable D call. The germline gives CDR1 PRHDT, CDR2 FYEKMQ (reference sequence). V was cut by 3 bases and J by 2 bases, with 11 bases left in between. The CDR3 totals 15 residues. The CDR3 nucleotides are TGTGCCAGCAGCTTTATGTTGCAAGCTGGAAACACCATATATTTT. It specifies CASSFMLQAGNTIYF.

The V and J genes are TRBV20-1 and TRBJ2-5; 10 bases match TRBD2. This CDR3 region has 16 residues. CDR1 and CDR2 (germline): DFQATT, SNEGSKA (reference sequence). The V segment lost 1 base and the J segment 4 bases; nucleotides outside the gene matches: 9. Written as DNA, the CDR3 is TGCAGTGCTAGAGCGGCTAGCGGGAGATCGCGAGAGACCCAGTACTTC. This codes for CSARAASGRSRETQYF.

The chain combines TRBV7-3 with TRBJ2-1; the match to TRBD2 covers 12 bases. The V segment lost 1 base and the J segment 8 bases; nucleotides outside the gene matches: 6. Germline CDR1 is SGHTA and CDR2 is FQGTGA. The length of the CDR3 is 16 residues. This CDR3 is CASSLMGLAGGDEQFF. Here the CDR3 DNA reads TGTGCCAGCAGCTTAATGGGCCTAGCGGGAGGGGATGAGCAGTTCTTC.

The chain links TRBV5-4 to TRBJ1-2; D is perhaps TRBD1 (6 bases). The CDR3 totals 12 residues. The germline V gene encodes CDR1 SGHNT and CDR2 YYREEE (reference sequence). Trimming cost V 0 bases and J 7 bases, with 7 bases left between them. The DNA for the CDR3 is TGTGCCAGCAGCTTGGAAGGGGGTGGCTACACCTTC. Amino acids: CASSLEGGGYTF.

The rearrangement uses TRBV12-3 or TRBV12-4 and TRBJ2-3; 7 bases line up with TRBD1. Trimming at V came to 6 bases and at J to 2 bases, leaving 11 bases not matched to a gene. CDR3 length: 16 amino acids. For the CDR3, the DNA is TGTGCCAGCAGGCCCTCGGGACAGATTTACACAGATACGCAGTATTTT. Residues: CASRPSGQIYTDTQYF.

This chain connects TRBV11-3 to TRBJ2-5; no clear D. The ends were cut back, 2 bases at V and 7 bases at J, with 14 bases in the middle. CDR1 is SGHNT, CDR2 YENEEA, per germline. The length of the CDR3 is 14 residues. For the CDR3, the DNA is TGTGCCAGCAGCTTAAGGGCTAGTGCTCCGACCCAGTACTTC. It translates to CASSLRASAPTQYF.